This TCR beta chain is from a study of technical replicates of blood from a few donors. Profiling relied on immunoSEQ multiplex PCR, and the TCRdb table lists in-frame clones only, not all of them. Of some 64,000 clones listed, about 91% are singletons. Germline V lookup: CDR1 SEHNR, CDR2 FQNEAQ (reference sequence). Trimming shortened V by 4 bases and J by 6 bases, and 11 bases separated the two germline ends. The CDR3 spans 13 residues. Sequenced: PBMCs. The genes are TRBV7-9 and TRBJ2-3; D not resolved. The source is a human donor in good health. Some clones in this sample may be carry-over from other donors' samples. Here the CDR3 DNA reads TGTGCCAGCAGCTCCGTTAGAATGGATACGCAGTATTTT. This translates into CASSSVRMDTQYF.